Described below is a single T cell receptor beta chain sequence and its context. Its specific antigen is unknown. No per-base quality is available; no much larger clone lies one base away. In total, more than 500 healthy bone marrow donors made up the cohort. All cohort members were sampled while nominally healthy, although unrecorded immune exposures were likely present. The donor was CMV seronegative and belonged to the group of several hundred seronegative cohort members. Each donor provided a peripheral blood sample, and peripheral blood mononuclear cells were used for TCR beta sequencing. The Qiagen DNeasy Blood Extraction Kit was used to extract genomic DNA from the blood cell samples. The method was the immunoSEQ multiplex PCR assay. A mixture of 60 forward primers for TCR Vbeta segments and 13 reverse primers for TCR Jbeta segments was used in the multiplex PCR. A multiplex PCR assay on genomic DNA amplified the CDR3 region of rearranged TCR beta genes. The amplified TCR beta libraries were sequenced on the Illumina HiSeq System as 87-base-pair reads. Processing in the source paper ran as follows. A later analysis counted about 76 million unique TCR beta chains across the 650 to 700 repertoires, and around 9.9 million of these chains were shared by at least two donors. A nearest-neighbor algorithm error-corrected the raw reads and collapsed the reads into unique sequences, merging closely related sequences to remove PCR and sequencing errors. To assign V, D and J gene segments, CDR3 sequences were aligned to IMGT reference sequences. For a sequence to be retained, a match of at least six nucleotides to both a V gene segment and a J gene segment was required. Rearrangements were called productive when the CDR3 lacked stop codons and stayed in frame with V and J; all others were non-productive. CDR3 was defined by IMGT convention, running from the second conserved V-encoded cysteine to the conserved J-encoded phenylalanine. The earlier analysis of approximately 590 of the donors excluded any sequence lacking an unambiguous match to a single V gene segment. In an earlier analysis of around 590 of the donors, a V segment was called functional when productive rearrangements were above 56.7%, and segregating when the standard deviation between donors exceeded 5%. A statistical classification framework was built to diagnose cytomegalovirus status from the catalog of TCR beta chain sequences. V and J gene assignment, in a later analysis, came from comparing TCR nucleotide sequences with IMGT/GENE-DB human TR gene sequences. Using the TCRdist pipeline, a later analysis assigned CDR3 sequences along with most-parsimonious VDJ recombination scenarios. In a later analysis, each TCR beta chain was defined by its CDR3 amino acid sequence together with its V-gene family, and reads without a unique V-gene family were excluded. A later analysis removed 592 highly shared, low-generation-probability nucleotide sequences to deal with suspected cross-contamination and a sequencing artifact. A later analysis calculated a clonal expansion index for each public chain from normalized within-repertoire ranks of inferred template counts. In a later analysis, generation probabilities were computed using a VDJ recombination model fitted to out-of-frame rearrangements, and the results were checked against IGoR. In a later analysis, TCR-TCR, TCR-HLA and TCR-CMV co-occurrence was scored with hypergeometric tests, and a repertoire-size bias correction was applied to TCR pairs. To estimate false discovery rates, a later analysis permuted the HLA or CMV assignments 20 times. A later analysis grouped co-occurring TCRs with DBSCAN, adding TCRdist sequence similarity when clustering within HLA-allele-positive subsets. Repertoires with fewer than 30,000 or more than 120,000 public chains were left out of co-occurrence clustering, as were five repertoires with anomalous nucleotide sharing. Sourced from immuneACCESS, this table was stored by TCRdb with only in-frame sequences that have V and J called. A share of the clones is absent; for the studies checked, an unresolved V gene accounts for under half, and the remainder has no known explanation. V and J calls and clone size are as listed in that table; D and trimming were resolved from the DNA. The sample table holds 150,000 to 200,000 clones, of which approximately 80% were seen once. The ten largest clones take up about 2.2% of the sample.

The V and J ends are trimmed by 0 bases and 3 bases, leaving 9 bases between them. The germline V gene specifies SGHTA as CDR1 and FQGNSA as CDR2. Counted from cysteine to phenylalanine, this CDR3 has 15 amino acids. Only the CDR3 DNA is retained, 45 bases long and in frame from the first base. This entry belongs to a study of cytomegalovirus exposure and HLA in healthy donors (dated by TCRdb to 2016 to 2017). With respect to the entire study: An earlier analysis of fewer than 750 of the donors reported about 260 Gb of sequence data and 100 million to 120 million unique TCR beta sequences obtained from some 200 million T cells. About 300 gigabases of sequencing data and 91 million or so unique TCR sequences made up an early release that covered about 640 HLA-typed donors. Of the roughly 430 genotyped donors, approximately 80% fell in the genetic ancestry cluster associated with self-reported Caucasian donors. The study aimed to test whether signatures of past pathogen exposure could be identified by cataloging public T cell receptors. The study profiled the T cell repertoires of about 720 subjects by immunosequencing and related them to cytomegalovirus serostatus. A separate validation cohort of 100 to 150 different subjects was used in addition to the 666-subject first cohort. To predict cytomegalovirus infection status, the study brought together high-throughput TCR immunosequencing, statistical association of individual TCRs with disease status, and machine learning. To study patterns of TCR occurrence, a later analysis re-analyzed previously published TCR beta repertoires from around 700 donors and added high-resolution HLA genotyping. The later analysis used no new phenotypic data to find candidate immune exposures, relying instead on TCR beta sequences and their occurrence across donors. An earlier analysis of nearly 600 of the donors applied high-throughput TCR beta sequencing to assess whether each TCR beta V gene segment acted as functional or pseudogenic. Donor age, sex, ethnicity and CMV serostatus were collected together with the repertoire data. A later genetic analysis used genome-wide SNP genotypes for about three fifths of the roughly 700 donors, treating that subset as a discovery cohort. All discovery cohort repertoires had been generated on a single sequencing platform. HLA typing included class I and class II loci at four-digit resolution. Typing coverage varied by locus: roughly 620-630 donors for A, B, C, DRB1 and DQB1; around 560 for DQA1; some 610 for DPA1; under 490 for DPB1. Because of strong linkage in the cohort, roughly five DR-DQ haplotypes were treated as single units for association and clustering. On average, 235,054 unique TCR beta nucleotide sequences were sequenced per donor among several hundred genotyped donors of the cohort, with roughly 19% of those sequences being non-productive. General conclusions and limits of the study: A later genetic analysis associated a missense DCLRE1C variant with V-gene and J-gene trimming of TCR beta chains, and an independent cohort replicated the association. Most CMV-associated TCR beta chains appeared to be HLA-restricted in a later analysis, and the HLA associations seemed to be driven largely by CMV exposure. The presence/absence analyses assumed that sequencing depth was roughly uniform across donors, and that assumption may not be true. In a later analysis, several top co-occurrence clusters were reported to appear linked to parvovirus B19, influenza, CMV and Epstein-Barr virus. The classifier was reported to diagnose cytomegalovirus status with high specificity and sensitivity in both the original cohort and the validation cohort. The 87-base-pair reads could not distinguish some IMGT-functional V segments, including TRBV6-2 and TRBV6-3, so those segments were excluded. A cluster of highly shared sequence variants was judged likely to be a technical artifact of the sequencing pipeline. Linkage disequilibrium might explain the correlated functional status among segregating V segments, but an unknown experimental factor could not be excluded. The cohort was sequenced for TCR beta chains only, and without alpha or paired-chain data the features that could be detected were limited. According to the authors, the approach could potentially be generalized to other disease states and immunological phenotypes. In an earlier analysis of several hundred of the donors, most TCR beta V segments were observed in productive rearrangements about 87% or about 30% of the time, broadly matching IMGT annotations. In a later analysis, HLA-associated TCR beta chains were found to be more clonally expanded and to have lower generation probabilities than equally common non-associated chains. Because HLA typing was missing for some donors at each locus, association tests included only the typed subset. A further reported finding was that TCR beta sequences accurately predicted the HLA-A and HLA-B alleles for most subjects in the first cohort. The study listed 150 to 200 TCR beta chains as associated with cytomegalovirus. A later analysis associated 16,951 TCR beta sequences with specific HLA alleles at a false discovery rate of 0.05. Three of the identified cytomegalovirus-associated TCR beta chains were confirmed in vitro to be specific for cytomegalovirus antigens. When HLA alleles, especially DR and DQ, strongly co-occurred, attributing TCR associations to individual alleles was difficult. The earlier analysis of approximately 560 of the donors excluded approximately 17 rarely observed V segments, including chromosome 9 orphons, because counts were too low. A later genetic analysis reported fewer N-insertions in productive TCRs among donors in an Asian-associated ancestry cluster than the roughly 690-donor mean. In a later analysis, TCR association rates were found to vary across HLA loci, with the most associated TCRs seen for DRB1 alleles and the fewest for HLA-C alleles. While some public TCRs were present in many individuals, most TCR sequences turned up only very rarely across donors. Immune exposure information for the cohort was limited to CMV serostatus.

The sequence was obtained from a woman aged 30 to 39 in good health and CMV-seronegative. The chain links TRBV7-2 with TRBJ1-3, and perhaps TRBD1 as D gene, on 5 matching bases. The sample comprised PBMCs. The nucleotide sequence reads TGTGCCAGCAGCTTAGCAGCGGGGGTTGGAAACACCATATATTTT. This sequence encodes CASSLAAGVGNTIYF.